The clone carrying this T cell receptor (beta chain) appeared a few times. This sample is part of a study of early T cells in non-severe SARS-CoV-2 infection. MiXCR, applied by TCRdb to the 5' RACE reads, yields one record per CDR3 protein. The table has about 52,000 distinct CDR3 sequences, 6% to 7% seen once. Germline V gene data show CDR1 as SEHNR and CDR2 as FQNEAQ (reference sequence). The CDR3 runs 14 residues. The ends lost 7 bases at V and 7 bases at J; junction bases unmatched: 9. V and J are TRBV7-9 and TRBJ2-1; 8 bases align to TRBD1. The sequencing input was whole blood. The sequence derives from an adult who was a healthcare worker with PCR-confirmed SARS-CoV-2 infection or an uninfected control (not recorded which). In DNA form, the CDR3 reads TGTGCCAGCACCGGACGGACAGGGACTAATGAGCAGTTCTTC. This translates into CASTGRTGTNEQFF. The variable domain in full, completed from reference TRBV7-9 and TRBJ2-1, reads DTGVSQNPRHKITKRGQNVTFRCDPISEHNRLYWYRQTLGQGPEFLTYFQNEAQLEKSRLLSDRFSAERPKGSFSTLEIQRTEQGDSAMYLCASTGRTGTNEQFFGPGTRLTVL.